Below, 9 T cell receptor beta chains from the same sample are listed, as sequenced in a study of T cells in Graves' hyperthyroidism and ophthalmopathy. From RNA transcripts, TCR beta CDR3 regions were amplified. The TCR CDR3 first-round RT-PCR relied on the HTBI primer set. TCRdb re-called the multiplex PCR reads with MiXCR, one entry per CDR3 protein. The sample holds around 800,000 distinct CDR3 sequences, 38% seen once. Sequenced: blood. The receptors derive from a man aged 18-30 years with Graves' hyperthyroidism.

This clonotype was found many times. The V gene is TRBV12-3 or TRBV12-4, the J gene TRBJ1-5, with 11 bases fitting TRBD1. This CDR3 contains 15 residues. Unmatched junction bases numbered 6, after V lost 6 bases and J lost 5 bases. CDR3 sequence reads: CASSIGTGGYQPQHF. In DNA, the CDR3 is TGTGCCAGCAGCATCGGGACAGGGGGGTATCAGCCCCAGCATTTT.

There are many counts of this clonotype. This chain connects TRBV15 to TRBJ1-4, with no clear D. The CDR3 extends over 16 amino acids. CDR1 is LNHNV and CDR2 is YYDKDF in the germline V gene (reference sequence). Trimming shortened V by 0 bases and J by 12 bases, and 20 bases separated the two germline ends. The CDR3 DNA reads as TGTGCCACCAGCAGAGATCGGCAGACCGCTAATACGGAACTGTTTTTT. Translated, it gives CATSRDRQTANTELFF.

V is TRBV20-1 and J is TRBJ2-2; 9 bases align to TRBD1. Germline V gives CDR1 DFQATT, CDR2 SNEGSKA (reference sequence). The V segment lost 0 bases and the J segment 5 bases; nucleotides outside the gene matches: 7. CDR3 length: 16 residues. CDR3 in amino acids: CSAREIGTGSTGELFF. The CDR3 DNA sequence: TGCAGTGCTAGAGAGATCGGGACAGGGTCAACCGGGGAGCTGTTTTTT.

The sample holds many counts of this clonotype. The V call is TRBV7-9, the J call TRBJ2-7; possibly TRBD2 for D (5 bases). The CDR3 contains 13 residues. The germline V gene encodes CDR1 SEHNR and CDR2 FQNEAQ (reference sequence). V was cut by 1 base and J by 6 bases, with 10 bases left in between. CDR3 sequence reads: CASSLGGPSEQYF. The CDR3 DNA reads TGTGCCAGCAGCTTAGGCGGGCCCAGCGAGCAGTACTTC.

V is TRBV12-3 or TRBV12-4 and J is TRBJ1-1; TRBD1 matches at 8 bases. CDR3 length: 13 residues. Losses at the gene ends were 11 bases for V and 3 bases for J; bases not matched to a gene: 8. The CDR3, as DNA: TGTGCCGGAAAGCAGGGGGCTCACACTGAAGCTTTCTTT. This gives the protein CAGKQGAHTEAFF.

The chain joins TRBV19 to TRBJ2-1; D call uncertain. Germline V gene sequence: CDR1 LNHDA, CDR2 SQIVND (reference sequence). This CDR3 is built from 10 residues. The V and J ends lost 6 bases and 8 bases respectively, with 5 bases between them. CDR3: CASRGDEQFF. The CDR3 nucleotides are TGTGCCAGTAGGGGTGATGAGCAGTTCTTC.

The V and J genes are TRBV29-1 and TRBJ2-1; D might be TRBD2 (6 bases). Trimming removed 7 bases from V and 8 bases from J, with 18 bases in between. The CDR3 is made up of 13 amino acids. The germline V gene has CDR1 SQVTM and CDR2 ANQGSEA. This CDR3 is CSAGEGVGYEQFF. As DNA, the CDR3 is TGCAGCGCGGGAGAAGGGGTAGGGTATGAGCAGTTCTTC.

The chain combines TRBV2 with TRBJ1-4; D possibly corresponds to TRBD1 (6 bases). The germline gives CDR1 SNHLY, CDR2 FYNNEI. This CDR3 has 15 amino acids. V lost 3 bases and J 8 bases, leaving 16 bases between the germline ends. CDR3 DNA: TGTGCCAGCAGTGAGTACGGGCAGGGGACGGAAAAACTGTTTTTT. Translated: CASSEYGQGTEKLFF.

Only a few counts were recorded for this clonotype. The V and J genes are TRBV11-3 and TRBJ1-1; D ambiguous. The V gene lost 4 bases and the J gene lost 8 bases, with 11 bases spanning the gap. The CDR3 extends over 12 amino acids. Germline CDR1 SGHNT, CDR2 YENEEA. CDR3 loop: CASSSLRVEAFF. CDR3 coding DNA: TGTGCCAGCAGCTCCCTAAGGGTGGAAGCTTTCTTT.